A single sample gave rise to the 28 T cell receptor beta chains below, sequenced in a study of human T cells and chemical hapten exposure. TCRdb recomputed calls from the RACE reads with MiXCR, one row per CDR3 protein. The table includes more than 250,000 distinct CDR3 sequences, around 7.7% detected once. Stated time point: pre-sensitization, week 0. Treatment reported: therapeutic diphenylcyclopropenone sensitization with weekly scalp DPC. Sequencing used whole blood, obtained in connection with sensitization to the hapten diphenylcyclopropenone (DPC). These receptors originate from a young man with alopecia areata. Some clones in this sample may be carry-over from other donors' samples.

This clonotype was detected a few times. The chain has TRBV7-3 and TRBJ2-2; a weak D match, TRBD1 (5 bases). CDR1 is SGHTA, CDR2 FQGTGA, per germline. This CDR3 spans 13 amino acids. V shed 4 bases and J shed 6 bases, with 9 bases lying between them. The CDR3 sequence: CASSSAGSGELFF. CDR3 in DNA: TGTGCCAGCAGCTCTGCAGGGTCCGGGGAGCTGTTTTTT.

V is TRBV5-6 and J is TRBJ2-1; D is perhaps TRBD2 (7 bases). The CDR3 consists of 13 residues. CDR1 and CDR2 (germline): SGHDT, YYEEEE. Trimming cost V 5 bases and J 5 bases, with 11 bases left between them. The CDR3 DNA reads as TGTGCCAGCAGAGGCGGGGGCAACAATGAGCAGTTCTTC. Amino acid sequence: CASRGGGNNEQFF.

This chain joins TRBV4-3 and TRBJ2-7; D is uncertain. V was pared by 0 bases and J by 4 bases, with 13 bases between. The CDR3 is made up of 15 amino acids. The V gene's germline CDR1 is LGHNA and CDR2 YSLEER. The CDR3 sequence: CASSQEDGYAYEQYF. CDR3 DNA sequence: TGCGCCAGCAGCCAAGAGGACGGATACGCGTACGAGCAGTACTTC.

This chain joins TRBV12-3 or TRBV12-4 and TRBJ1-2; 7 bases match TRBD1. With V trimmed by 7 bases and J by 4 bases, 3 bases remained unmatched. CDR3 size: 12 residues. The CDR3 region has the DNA TGTGCCAGCACCTCAGGGGGCTATGGCTACACCTTC. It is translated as CASTSGGYGYTF.

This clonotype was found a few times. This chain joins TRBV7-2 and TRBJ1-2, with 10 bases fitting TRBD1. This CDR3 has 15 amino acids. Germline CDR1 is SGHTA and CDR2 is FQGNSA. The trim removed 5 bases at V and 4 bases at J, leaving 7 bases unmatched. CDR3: CASSTTGGVGYGYTF. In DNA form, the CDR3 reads TGTGCCAGCAGCACGACAGGGGGCGTTGGCTATGGCTACACCTTC. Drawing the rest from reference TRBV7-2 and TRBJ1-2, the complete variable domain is GAGVSQSPSNKVTEKGKDVELRCDPISGHTALYWYRQSLGQGLEFLIYFQGNSAPDKSGLPSDRFSAERTGGSVSTLTIQRTQQEDSAVYLCASSTTGGVGYGYTFGSGTRLTVV.

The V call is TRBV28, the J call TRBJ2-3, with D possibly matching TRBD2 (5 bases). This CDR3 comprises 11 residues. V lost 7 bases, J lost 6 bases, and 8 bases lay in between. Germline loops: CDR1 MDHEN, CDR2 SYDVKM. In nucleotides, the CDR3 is TGTGCCAGCATGGAGCGGGATACGCAGTATTTT. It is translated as CASMERDTQYF.

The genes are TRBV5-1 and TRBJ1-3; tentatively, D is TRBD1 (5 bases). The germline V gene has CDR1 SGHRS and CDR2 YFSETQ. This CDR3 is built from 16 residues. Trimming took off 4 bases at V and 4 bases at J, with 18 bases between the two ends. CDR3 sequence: CASSLSPGLGGNTIYF. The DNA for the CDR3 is TGCGCCAGCAGCCTCTCCCCAGGGCTGGGGGGAAACACCATATATTTT.

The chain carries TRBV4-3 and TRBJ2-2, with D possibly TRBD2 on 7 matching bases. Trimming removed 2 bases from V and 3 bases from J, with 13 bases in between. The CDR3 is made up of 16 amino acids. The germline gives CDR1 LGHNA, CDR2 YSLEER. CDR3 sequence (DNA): TGCGCCAGCAGCCAAATAGGGGGGGCTTACACCGGGGAGCTGTTTTTT. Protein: CASSQIGGAYTGELFF.

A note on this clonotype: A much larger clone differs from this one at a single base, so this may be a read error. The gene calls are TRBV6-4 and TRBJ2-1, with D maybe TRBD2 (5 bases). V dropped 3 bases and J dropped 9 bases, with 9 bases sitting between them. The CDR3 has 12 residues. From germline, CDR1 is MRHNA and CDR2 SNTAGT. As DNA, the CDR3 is TGTGCCAGCAGTGAACACCGGGGTGAGCAGTTCTTC. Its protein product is CASSEHRGEQFF.

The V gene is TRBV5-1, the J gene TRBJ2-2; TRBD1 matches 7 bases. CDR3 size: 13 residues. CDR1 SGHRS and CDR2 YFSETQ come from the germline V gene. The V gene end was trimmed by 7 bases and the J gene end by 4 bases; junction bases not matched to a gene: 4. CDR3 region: CASRQGVTGELFF. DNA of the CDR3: TGCGCCAGCCGACAGGGAGTCACCGGGGAGCTGTTTTTT.

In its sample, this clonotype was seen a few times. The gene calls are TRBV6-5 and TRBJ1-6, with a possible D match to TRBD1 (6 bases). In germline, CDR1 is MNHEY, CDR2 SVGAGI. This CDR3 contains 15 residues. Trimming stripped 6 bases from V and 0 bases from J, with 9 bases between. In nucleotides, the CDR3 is TGTGCCAGCAGCGAGGACAGCTCCTATAATTCACCCCTCCACTTT. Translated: CASSEDSSYNSPLHF.

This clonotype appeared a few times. The CDR3 nucleotides are TGTGCCAGCAGCTGGGGCGCCGGGACTGGATACTACGAGCAGTACTTC. This codes for CASSWGAGTGYYEQYF. V and J are TRBV5-5 and TRBJ2-7, with a weak D call TRBD2 (6 bases). Per the germline V gene, CDR1 is SGHKS and CDR2 is YYEKEE (reference sequence). Trimming took 3 bases from V and 3 from J, leaving 19 bases between them. The CDR3 has 16 residues.

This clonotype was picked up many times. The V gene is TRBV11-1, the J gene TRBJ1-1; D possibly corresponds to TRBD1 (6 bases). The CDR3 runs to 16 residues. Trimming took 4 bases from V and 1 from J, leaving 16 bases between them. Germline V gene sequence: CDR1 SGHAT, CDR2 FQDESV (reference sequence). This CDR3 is CASSSSRGRGNTEAFF. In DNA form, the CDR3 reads TGTGCCAGCAGCTCAAGCCGGGGGCGGGGGAACACTGAAGCTTTCTTT. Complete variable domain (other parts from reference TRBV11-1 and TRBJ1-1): EAEVAQSPRYKITEKSQAVAFWCDPISGHATLYWYRQILGQGPELLVQFQDESVVDDSQLPKDRFSAERLKGVDSTLKIQPAELGDSAMYLCASSSSRGRGNTEAFFGQGTRLTVV.

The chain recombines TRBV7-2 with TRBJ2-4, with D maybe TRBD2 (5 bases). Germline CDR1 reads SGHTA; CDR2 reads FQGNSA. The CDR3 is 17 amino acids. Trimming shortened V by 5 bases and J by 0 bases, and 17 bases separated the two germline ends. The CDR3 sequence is CASSLAAGSLAKNIQYF. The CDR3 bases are TGTGCCAGCAGCCTGGCCGCGGGCAGCCTAGCCAAAAACATTCAGTACTTC.

The CDR3 protein is CASRDRVRDEQFF. The CDR3 coding sequence is TGTGCCAGCAGGGACAGGGTGCGAGATGAGCAGTTCTTC. V usage is TRBV25-1 and J usage is TRBJ2-1; 8 bases fit TRBD1. The CDR3 runs 13 residues. Germline lookup yields CDR1 MGHDK and CDR2 SYGVNS. V shed 6 bases, J shed 8 bases, and the junction held 6 bases outside the gene matches.

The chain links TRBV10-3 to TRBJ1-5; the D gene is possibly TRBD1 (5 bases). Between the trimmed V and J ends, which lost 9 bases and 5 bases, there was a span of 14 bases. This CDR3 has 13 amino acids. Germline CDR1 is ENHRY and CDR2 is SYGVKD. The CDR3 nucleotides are TGTGCCATGCGGGAGGGGTCAGATCAGCCCCAGCATTTT. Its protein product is CAMREGSDQPQHF.

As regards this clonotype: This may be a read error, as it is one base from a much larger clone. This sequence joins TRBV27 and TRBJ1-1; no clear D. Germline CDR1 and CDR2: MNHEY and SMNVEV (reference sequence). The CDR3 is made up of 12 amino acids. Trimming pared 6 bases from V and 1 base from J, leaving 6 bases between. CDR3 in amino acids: CASRDPNTEAFF. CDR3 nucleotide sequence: TGTGCCAGCAGGGACCCGAACACTGAAGCTTTCTTT.

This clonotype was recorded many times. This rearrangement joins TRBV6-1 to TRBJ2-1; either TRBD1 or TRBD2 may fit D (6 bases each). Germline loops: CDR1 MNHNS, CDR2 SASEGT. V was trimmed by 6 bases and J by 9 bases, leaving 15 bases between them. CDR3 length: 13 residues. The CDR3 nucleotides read TGTGCCAGCAGCGCCGACAGGAGGGGTGAGCAGTTCTTC. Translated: CASSADRRGEQFF.

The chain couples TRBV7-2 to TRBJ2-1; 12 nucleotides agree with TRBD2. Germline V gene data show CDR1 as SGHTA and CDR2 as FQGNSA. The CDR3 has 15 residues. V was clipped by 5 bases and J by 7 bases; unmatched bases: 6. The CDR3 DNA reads TGTGCCAGCAGCGCCTTGACTAGCGGGGGTAATGAGCAGTTCTTC. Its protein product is CASSALTSGGNEQFF.

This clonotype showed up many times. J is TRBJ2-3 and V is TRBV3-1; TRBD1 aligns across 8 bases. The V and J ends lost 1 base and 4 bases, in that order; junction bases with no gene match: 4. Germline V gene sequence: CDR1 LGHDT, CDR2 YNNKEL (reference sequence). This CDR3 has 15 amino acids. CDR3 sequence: CASSQGGQGADTQYF. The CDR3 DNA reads TGTGCCAGCAGCCAAGGTGGACAGGGAGCAGATACGCAGTATTTT.

The CDR3 here is CASSYPPRGTYEQYV. As DNA, the CDR3 is TGTGCCAGCAGTTATCCCCCCCGGGGGACCTACGAGCAGTACGTC. The chain combines TRBV6-2 or TRBV6-3 with TRBJ2-7; a weak D match, TRBD2 (6 bases). The V and J ends lost 3 bases and 2 bases respectively, with 14 bases between them. The CDR3 runs 15 residues. From germline, CDR1 is MNHEY and CDR2 SVGEGT.

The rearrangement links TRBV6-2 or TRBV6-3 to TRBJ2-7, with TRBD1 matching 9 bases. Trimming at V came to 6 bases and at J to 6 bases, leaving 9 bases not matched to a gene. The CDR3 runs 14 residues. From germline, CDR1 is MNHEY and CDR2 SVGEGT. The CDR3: CASSLTGGSVEQYF. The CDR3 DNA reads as TGTGCCAGCAGCCTCACAGGGGGCTCGGTCGAGCAGTACTTC.

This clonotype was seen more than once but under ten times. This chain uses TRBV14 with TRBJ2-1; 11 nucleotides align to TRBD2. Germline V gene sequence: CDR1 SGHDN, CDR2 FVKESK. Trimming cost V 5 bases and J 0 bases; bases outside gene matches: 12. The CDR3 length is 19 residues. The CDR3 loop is CASSDTPTSGKSSYNEQFF. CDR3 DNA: TGTGCCAGCAGCGACACTCCGACTAGCGGGAAGAGCTCCTACAATGAGCAGTTCTTC.

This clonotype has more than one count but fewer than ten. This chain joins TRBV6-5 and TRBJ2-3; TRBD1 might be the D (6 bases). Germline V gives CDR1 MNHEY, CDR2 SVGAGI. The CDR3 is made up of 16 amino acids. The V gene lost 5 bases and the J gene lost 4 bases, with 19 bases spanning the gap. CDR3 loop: CASSRGSGLVADTQYF. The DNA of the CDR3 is TGTGCCAGCAGTAGGGGGTCAGGGTTGGTGGCAGATACGCAGTATTTT.

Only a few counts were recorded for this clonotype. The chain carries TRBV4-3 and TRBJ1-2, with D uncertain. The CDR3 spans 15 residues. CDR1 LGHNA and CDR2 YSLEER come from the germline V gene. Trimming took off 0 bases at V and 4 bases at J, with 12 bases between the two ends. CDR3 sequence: CASSQDGSLLYGYTF. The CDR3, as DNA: TGCGCCAGCAGCCAAGATGGTAGCCTCCTCTATGGCTACACCTTC.

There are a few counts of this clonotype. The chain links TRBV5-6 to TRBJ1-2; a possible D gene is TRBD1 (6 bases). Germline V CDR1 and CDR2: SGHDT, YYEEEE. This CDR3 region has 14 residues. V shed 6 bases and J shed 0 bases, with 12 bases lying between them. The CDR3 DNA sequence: TGTGCCAGCAACCCCCAGGGGCCTAACTATGGCTACACCTTC. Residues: CASNPQGPNYGYTF.

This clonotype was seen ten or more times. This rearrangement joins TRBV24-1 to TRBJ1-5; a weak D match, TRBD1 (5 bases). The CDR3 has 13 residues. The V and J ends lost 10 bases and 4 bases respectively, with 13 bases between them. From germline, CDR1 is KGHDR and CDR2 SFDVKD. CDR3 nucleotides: TGTGCCACGAGCGGGGGTTTTAATCAGCCCCAGCATTTT. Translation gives CATSGGFNQPQHF.

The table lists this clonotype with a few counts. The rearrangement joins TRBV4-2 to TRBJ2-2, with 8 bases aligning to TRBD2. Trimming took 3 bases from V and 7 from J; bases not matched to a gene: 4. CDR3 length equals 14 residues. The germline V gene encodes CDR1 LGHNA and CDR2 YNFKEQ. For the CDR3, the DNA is TGTGCCAGCAGCCACATCACTAGCGGCGGGGAGCTGTTTTTT. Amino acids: CASSHITSGGELFF.